This T cell receptor (beta chain) is from a study of PD-L1 blockade in urothelial cancer. Sequenced by immunoSEQ multiplex PCR; TCRdb stores in-frame clones only, minus some. The sample lists some 100,000 clones; around 90% were seen once. This CDR3 region has 14 residues. V dropped 5 bases and J dropped 1 base, with 8 bases sitting between them. CDR1 ENHRY and CDR2 SYGVKD come from the germline V gene. Source: PBMCs, taken around atezolizumab (anti-PD-L1) treatment. The TCR originated in an elderly woman with urothelial cancer. The chain recombines TRBV10-3 with TRBJ2-2, with D tentatively TRBD1 (5 bases). This CDR3 is CAISIQENTGELFF. In DNA, the CDR3 is TGTGCCATCAGTATACAGGAGAACACCGGGGAGCTGTTTTTT.